The 9 T cell receptor beta chains below all came from one sample that was sequenced in a study of T cells in Graves' hyperthyroidism and ophthalmopathy. It was RNA transcripts that yielded the amplified TCR beta CDR3 regions. The TCR CDR3 was amplified in a first-round RT-PCR using the HTBI primer set. TCRdb redid the calling of the multiplex PCR reads with MiXCR, one entry per CDR3 protein. The sample yields around 540,000 distinct CDR3 sequences, roughly 50% seen once. The sample taken for sequencing was peripheral blood or thyroid tissue (not recorded which). The receptors here all came from a young woman with Graves' hyperthyroidism.

This chain links TRBV20-1 with TRBJ1-1, with D maybe TRBD1 (5 bases). Between the trimmed V and J ends, which lost 1 base and 4 bases, there was a span of 22 bases. CDR3 length equals 17 residues. CDR1 and CDR2 from the germline V gene are DFQATT and SNEGSKA (reference sequence). DNA for the CDR3: TGCAGTGCTAGAGCCCGCAGTGATATAAGGGGCCGCACTGAAGCTTTCTTT. Amino acids: CSARARSDIRGRTEAFF.

V usage is TRBV24-1 and J usage is TRBJ2-1; D may be TRBD2 (5 bases). V lost 7 bases, J lost 8 bases, and 14 bases lay in between. This CDR3 has 13 amino acids. Germline V gene lookup returns CDR1 KGHDR and CDR2 SFDVKD. CDR3 sequence reads: CATSPTGLDEQFF. Here the CDR3 DNA reads TGTGCCACCAGCCCAACGGGGTTGGATGAGCAGTTCTTC.

The chain carries TRBV7-2 and TRBJ2-3, with TRBD1 matching over 8 bases. The CDR3 sequence is 14 residues long. Unmatched junction bases numbered 0, after V lost 3 bases and J lost 1 base. CDR1 SGHTA and CDR2 FQGNSA come from the germline V gene. The CDR3 here is CASSLDRGTDTQYF. DNA of the CDR3: TGTGCCAGCAGCTTGGACAGGGGCACAGATACGCAGTATTTT.

This rearrangement joins TRBV2 to TRBJ1-5; D gene ambiguous. V shed 3 bases and J shed 11 bases, with 17 bases lying between them. There are 14 residues in the CDR3. In germline, CDR1 is SNHLY, CDR2 FYNNEI. Here the CDR3 reads CASSDQSGRGTQHF. The CDR3 nucleotides are TGTGCCAGCAGTGATCAGAGCGGGAGAGGGACCCAGCATTTT.

The chain links TRBV6-5 to TRBJ1-1; 10 nucleotides align to TRBD1. CDR1 is MNHEY and CDR2 is SVGAGI in the germline V gene. The CDR3 spans 15 residues. Trimming at V came to 5 bases and at J to 6 bases, leaving 9 bases not matched to a gene. CDR3 sequence reads: CASSPTGQGTAEAFF. In DNA form, the CDR3 reads TGTGCCAGCAGTCCTACGGGACAGGGGACGGCTGAAGCTTTCTTT.

In this sample, this clonotype turned up once. The chain carries TRBV2 and TRBJ2-5, with 10 bases identical to TRBD2. The end of the DNA is better explained by TRBJ2-7, so the J call may be wrong. The CDR3 loop spans 15 amino acids. Germline V gene sequence: CDR1 SNHLY, CDR2 FYNNEI. The CDR3 here is CASTPWTSGWYEQYF. Here the CDR3 DNA reads TGTGCCAGCACCCCATGGACTAGCGGTTGGTACGAGCAGTACTTC.

In this sample, this clonotype turned up many times. This sequence joins TRBV20-1 and TRBJ2-6; no reliable D call. Trimming cost V 5 bases and J 4 bases, with 0 bases left between them. Looked up from germline, CDR1 is DFQATT and CDR2 is SNEGSKA (reference sequence). The CDR3 has 10 residues. In DNA, the CDR3 is TGCAGTGCTGGGGCCAACGTCCTGACTTTC. Its protein product is CSAGANVLTF.

This clonotype was found a few times. The genes are TRBV5-1 and TRBJ1-1, with D hard to call. Germline V gene sequence: CDR1 SGHRS, CDR2 YFSETQ. This CDR3 has 14 residues. Trimming pared 0 bases from V and 7 bases from J, leaving 13 bases between. CDR3 sequence reads: CASSLDLGGGEAFF. CDR3 bases: TGCGCCAGCAGCTTGGACCTTGGAGGAGGTGAAGCTTTCTTT.

This chain uses TRBV20-1 with TRBJ2-7; D not resolved. Germline V CDR1 and CDR2: DFQATT, SNEGSKA (reference sequence). V lost 5 bases to trimming and J lost 2 bases, with 10 bases between them. CDR3 length: 12 residues. CDR3 sequence reads: CSAQVRAYEQYF. In DNA form, the CDR3 reads TGCAGTGCTCAAGTAAGGGCCTACGAGCAGTACTTC.